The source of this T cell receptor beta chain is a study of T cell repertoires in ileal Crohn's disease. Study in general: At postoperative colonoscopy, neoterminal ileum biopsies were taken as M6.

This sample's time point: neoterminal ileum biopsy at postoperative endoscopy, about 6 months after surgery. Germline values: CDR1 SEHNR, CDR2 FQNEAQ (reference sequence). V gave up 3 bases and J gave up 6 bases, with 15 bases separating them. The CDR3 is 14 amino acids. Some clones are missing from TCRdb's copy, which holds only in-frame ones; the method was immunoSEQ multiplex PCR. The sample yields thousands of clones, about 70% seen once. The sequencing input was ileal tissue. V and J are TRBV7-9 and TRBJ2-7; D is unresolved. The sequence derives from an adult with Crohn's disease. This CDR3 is CASSFIEALAEQYF. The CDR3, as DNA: TGTGCCAGCAGCTTTATAGAGGCCCTCGCCGAGCAGTACTTC. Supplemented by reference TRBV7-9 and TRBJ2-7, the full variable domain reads DTGVSQNPRHKITKRGQNVTFRCDPISEHNRLYWYRQTLGQGPEFLTYFQNEAQLEKSRLLSDRFSAERPKGSFSTLEIQRTEQGDSAMYLCASSFIEALAEQYFGPGTRLTVT.